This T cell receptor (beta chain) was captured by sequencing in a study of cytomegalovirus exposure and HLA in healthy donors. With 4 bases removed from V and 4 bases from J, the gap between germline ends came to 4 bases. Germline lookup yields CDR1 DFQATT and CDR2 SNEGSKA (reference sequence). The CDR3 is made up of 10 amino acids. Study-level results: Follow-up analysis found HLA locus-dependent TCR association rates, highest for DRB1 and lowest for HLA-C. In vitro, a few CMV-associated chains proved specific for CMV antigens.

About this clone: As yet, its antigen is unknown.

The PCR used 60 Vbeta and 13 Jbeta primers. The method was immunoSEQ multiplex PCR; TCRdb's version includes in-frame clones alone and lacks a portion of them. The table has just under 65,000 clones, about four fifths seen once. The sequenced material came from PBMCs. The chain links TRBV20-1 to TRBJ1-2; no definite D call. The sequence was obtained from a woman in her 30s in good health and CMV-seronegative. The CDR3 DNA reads TGCAGTGCTAACAGCTATGGCTACACCTTC. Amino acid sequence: CSANSYGYTF.